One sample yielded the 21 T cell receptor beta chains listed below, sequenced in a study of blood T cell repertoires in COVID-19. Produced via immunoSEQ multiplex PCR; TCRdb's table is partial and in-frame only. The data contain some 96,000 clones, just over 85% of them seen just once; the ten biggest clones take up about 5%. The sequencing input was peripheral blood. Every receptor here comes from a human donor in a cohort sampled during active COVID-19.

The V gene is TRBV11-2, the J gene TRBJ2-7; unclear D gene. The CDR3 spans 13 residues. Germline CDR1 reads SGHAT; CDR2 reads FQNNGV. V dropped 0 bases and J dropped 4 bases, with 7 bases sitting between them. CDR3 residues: CASSLETEYEQYF. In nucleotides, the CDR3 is TGTGCCAGCAGCTTAGAAACAGAATACGAGCAGTACTTC.

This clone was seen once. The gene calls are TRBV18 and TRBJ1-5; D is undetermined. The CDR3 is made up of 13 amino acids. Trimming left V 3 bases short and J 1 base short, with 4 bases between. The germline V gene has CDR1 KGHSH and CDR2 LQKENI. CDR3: CASSPGSNQPQHF. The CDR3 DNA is TGTGCCAGCTCACCGGGCAGCAATCAGCCCCAGCATTTT.

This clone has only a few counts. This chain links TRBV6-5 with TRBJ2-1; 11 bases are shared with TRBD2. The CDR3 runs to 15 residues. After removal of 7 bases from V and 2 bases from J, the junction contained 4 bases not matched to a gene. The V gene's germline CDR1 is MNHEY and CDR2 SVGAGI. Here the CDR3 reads CASIGSGRAYNEQFF. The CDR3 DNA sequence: TGTGCCAGCATCGGTAGCGGGAGGGCCTACAATGAGCAGTTCTTC.

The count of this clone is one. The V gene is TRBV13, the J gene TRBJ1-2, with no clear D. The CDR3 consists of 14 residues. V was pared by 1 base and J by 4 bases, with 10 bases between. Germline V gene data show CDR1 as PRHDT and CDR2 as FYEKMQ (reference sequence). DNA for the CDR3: TGTGCCAGCAGCTTAGTTGATCGGAGCTATGGCTACACCTTC. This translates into CASSLVDRSYGYTF.

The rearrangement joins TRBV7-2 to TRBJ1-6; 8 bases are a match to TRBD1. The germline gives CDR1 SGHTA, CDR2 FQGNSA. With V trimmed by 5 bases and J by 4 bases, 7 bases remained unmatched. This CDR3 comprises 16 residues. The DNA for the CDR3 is TGTGCCAGCAGCGAGGGACGACAGGGGTATAATTCACCCCTCCACTTT. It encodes CASSEGRQGYNSPLHF.

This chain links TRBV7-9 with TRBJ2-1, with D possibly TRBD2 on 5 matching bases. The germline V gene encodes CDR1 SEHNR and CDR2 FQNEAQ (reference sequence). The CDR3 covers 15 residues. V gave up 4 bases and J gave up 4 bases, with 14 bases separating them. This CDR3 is CASSYGVGLYNEQFF. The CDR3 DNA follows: TGTGCCAGCAGCTACGGGGTTGGGTTGTACAATGAGCAGTTCTTC.

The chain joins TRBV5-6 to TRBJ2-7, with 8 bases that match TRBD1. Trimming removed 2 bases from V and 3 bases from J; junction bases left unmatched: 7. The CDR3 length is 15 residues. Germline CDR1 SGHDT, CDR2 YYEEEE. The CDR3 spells CASSFRRTGYYEQYF. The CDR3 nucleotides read TGTGCCAGCAGCTTTCGCCGGACAGGGTACTACGAGCAGTACTTC. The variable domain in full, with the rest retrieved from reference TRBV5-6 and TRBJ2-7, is DAGVTQSPTHLIKTRGQQVTLRCSPKSGHDTVSWYQQALGQGPQFIFQYYEEEERQRGNFPDRFSGHQFPNYSSELNVNALLLGDSALYLCASSFRRTGYYEQYFGPGTRLTVT.

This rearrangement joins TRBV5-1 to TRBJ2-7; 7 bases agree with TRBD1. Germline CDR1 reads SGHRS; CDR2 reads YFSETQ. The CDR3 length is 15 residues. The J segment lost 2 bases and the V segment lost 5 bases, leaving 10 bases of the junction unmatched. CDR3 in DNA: TGCGCCAGCAGACAGGGGCAGGACCTAACCTACGAGCAGTACTTC. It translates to CASRQGQDLTYEQYF.

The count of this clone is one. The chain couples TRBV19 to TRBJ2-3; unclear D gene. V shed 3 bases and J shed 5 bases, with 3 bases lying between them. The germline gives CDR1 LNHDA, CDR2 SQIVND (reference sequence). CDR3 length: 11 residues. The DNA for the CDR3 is TGTGCCAGTAGTATCCGAGATACGCAGTATTTT. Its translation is CASSIRDTQYF.

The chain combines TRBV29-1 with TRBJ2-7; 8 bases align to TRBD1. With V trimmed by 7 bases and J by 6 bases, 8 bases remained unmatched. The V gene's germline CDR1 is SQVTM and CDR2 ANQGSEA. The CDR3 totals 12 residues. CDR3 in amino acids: CSAMTGASEQYF. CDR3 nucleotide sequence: TGCAGCGCCATGACAGGGGCTAGCGAGCAGTACTTC.

CDR3 in amino acids: CASSAAGGQGEQFF. The DNA for the CDR3 is TGTGCTAGTAGTGCGGCGGGAGGTCAGGGTGAGCAGTTCTTC. V gene TRBV12-5 combines with J gene TRBJ2-1; 8 bases map to TRBD2. Germline V gene data show CDR1 as LGHNT and CDR2 as FRNRAP. J lost 9 bases, V lost 8 bases, and 12 bases had no gene match. The CDR3 consists of 14 residues.

The CDR3 DNA reads as TGTGCCAGCAGCTCAGGGGGGCATCAGCCCCAGCATTTT. Its protein product is CASSSGGHQPQHF. The chain has TRBV7-2 and TRBJ1-5; TRBD1 agrees at 7 bases. Germline CDR1 reads SGHTA; CDR2 reads FQGNSA. The junction had 2 bases not matched to a gene; V was cut back by 4 bases and J by 5 bases. This CDR3 spans 13 amino acids. The full variable domain, completed using reference TRBV7-2 and TRBJ1-5, is GAGVSQSPSNKVTEKGKDVELRCDPISGHTALYWYRQSLGQGLEFLIYFQGNSAPDKSGLPSDRFSAERTGGSVSTLTIQRTQQEDSAVYLCASSSGGHQPQHFGDGTRLSIL.

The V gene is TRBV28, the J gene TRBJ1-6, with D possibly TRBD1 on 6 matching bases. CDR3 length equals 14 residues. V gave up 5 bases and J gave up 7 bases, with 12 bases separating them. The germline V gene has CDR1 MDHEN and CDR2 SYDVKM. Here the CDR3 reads CASSPGQPNSPLHF. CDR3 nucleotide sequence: TGTGCCAGCAGTCCCGGACAGCCAAATTCACCCCTCCACTTT.

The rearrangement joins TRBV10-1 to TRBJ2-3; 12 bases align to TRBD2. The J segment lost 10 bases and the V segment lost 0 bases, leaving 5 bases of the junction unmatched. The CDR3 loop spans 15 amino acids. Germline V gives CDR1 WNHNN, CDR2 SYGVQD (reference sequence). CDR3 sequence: CASSESRTSGEAQYF. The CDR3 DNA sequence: TGCGCCAGCAGTGAGTCTCGGACTAGCGGGGAGGCGCAGTATTTT.

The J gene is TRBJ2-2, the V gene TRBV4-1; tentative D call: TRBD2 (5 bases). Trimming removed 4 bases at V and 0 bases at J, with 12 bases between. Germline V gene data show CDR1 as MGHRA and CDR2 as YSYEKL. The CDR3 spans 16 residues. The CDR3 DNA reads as TGCGCCAGCAGCCTAGAACTAGTCACGAACACCGGGGAGCTGTTTTTT. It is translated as CASSLELVTNTGELFF.

Here the CDR3 reads CSVELTVGYTF. In DNA form, the CDR3 reads TGCAGCGTAGAGCTTACAGTTGGCTACACCTTC. The chain joins TRBV29-1 to TRBJ1-2, with D hard to call. The CDR3 has 11 residues. Germline V gene lookup returns CDR1 SQVTM and CDR2 ANQGSEA. V lost 6 bases and J 7 bases, leaving 12 bases between the germline ends. The complete variable domain, with remaining parts taken from reference TRBV29-1 and TRBJ1-2, reads SAVISQKPSRDICQRGTSLTIQCQVDSQVTMMFWYRQQPGQSLTLIATANQGSEATYESGFVIDKFPISRPNLTFSTLTVSNMSPEDSSIYLCSVELTVGYTFGSGTRLTVV.

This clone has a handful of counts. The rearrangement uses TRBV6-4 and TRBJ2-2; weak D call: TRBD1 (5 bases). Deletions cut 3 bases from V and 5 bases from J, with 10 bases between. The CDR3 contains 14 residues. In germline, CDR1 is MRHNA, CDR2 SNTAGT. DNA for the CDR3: TGTGCCAGCAGTGAGGAGACAGAGACCGGGGAGCTGTTTTTT. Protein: CASSEETETGELFF.

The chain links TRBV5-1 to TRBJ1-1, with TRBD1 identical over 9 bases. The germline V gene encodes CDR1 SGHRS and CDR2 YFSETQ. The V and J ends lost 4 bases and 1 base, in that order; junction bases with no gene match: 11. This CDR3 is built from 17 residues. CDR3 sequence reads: CASSKRLGDRANTEAFF. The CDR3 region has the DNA TGCGCCAGCAGCAAGCGCCTAGGGGACAGGGCGAACACTGAAGCTTTCTTT.

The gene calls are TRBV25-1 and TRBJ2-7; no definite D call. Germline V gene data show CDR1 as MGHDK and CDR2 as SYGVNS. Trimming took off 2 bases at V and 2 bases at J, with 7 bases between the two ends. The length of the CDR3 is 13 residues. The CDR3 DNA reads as TGTGCCAGCAGTGAAGACTCCGCCTACGAGCAGTACTTC. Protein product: CASSEDSAYEQYF.

The CDR3 sequence: CASSQDRGTYEQYF. In nucleotides, the CDR3 is TGCGCCAGCAGCCAAGATAGGGGGACGTACGAGCAGTACTTC. The chain combines TRBV4-3 with TRBJ2-7; D is perhaps TRBD1 (6 bases). This CDR3 is built from 14 residues. V was trimmed by 0 bases and J by 4 bases, leaving 10 bases between them. Looked up from germline, CDR1 is LGHNA and CDR2 is YSLEER.

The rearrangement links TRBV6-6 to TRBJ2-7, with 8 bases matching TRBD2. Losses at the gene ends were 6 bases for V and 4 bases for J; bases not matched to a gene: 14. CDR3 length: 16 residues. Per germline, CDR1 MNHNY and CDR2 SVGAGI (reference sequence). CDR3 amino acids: CASSPGGVRGRYEQYF. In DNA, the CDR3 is TGTGCCAGCAGCCCCGGGGGGGTGAGGGGGAGATACGAGCAGTACTTC.